Listed below are T cell receptor beta chains from one sample, sequenced in a study of OX40 agonist ivuxolimab in advanced cancers. Assay: immunoSEQ multiplex PCR; the TCRdb copy retains only in-frame clones and omits some. The sample lists approximately 130,000 clones, roughly 91% occurring once. The input for sequencing was CD4+ or CD8+ T cells sorted from blood, taken in a trial of the OX40 agonist ivuxolimab. These receptors all come from an adult with an advanced solid tumor such as melanoma, head and neck, liver or kidney cancer. Each CDR3 is given with its conserved first and last residue. A D gene is named only where the DNA matches it firmly.

V gene,D gene,J gene,CDR3 DNA,CDR3 protein
TRBV6-1,.,TRBJ2-5,TGTGCCAGCAGTGAAGCCCTGCCCTCGGGGGTTTGGGAGACCCAGTACTTC,CASSEALPSGVWETQYF
TRBV10-3,.,TRBJ2-3,TGTGCCATCAGTGGAGTAGGCCCCTCTAGCACAGATACGCAGTATTTT,CAISGVGPSSTDTQYF
TRBV7-9,TRBD1,TRBJ1-1,TGTGCCAGCAGCCCAGGGACAGGGCTGAACACTGAAGCTTTCTTT,CASSPGTGLNTEAFF
TRBV28,TRBD1,TRBJ1-6,TGTGCCAGCAGTGGGGACAGCTGGTCACCCCTCCACTTT,CASSGDSWSPLHF
TRBV6-6,.,TRBJ1-4,TGTGCCAGCTGCTGGGGGTGGGAAAAACTGTTTTTT,CASCWGWEKLFF
TRBV6-5,.,TRBJ1-1,TGTGCCAGCAGGTATCGAAGGGACACTGAAGCTTTCTTT,CASRYRRDTEAFF
TRBV5-1,.,TRBJ2-3,TGCGCCAGCAGCTTACCCACAGATACGCAGTATTTT,CASSLPTDTQYF
TRBV6-5,.,TRBJ2-7,TGTGCCAGCAGTTACTCATCGACTTCCGCCGAGCAGTACTTC,CASSYSSTSAEQYF
TRBV5-4,.,TRBJ1-2,TGTGCCAGCAGCTTGGCCCGGGAAGGAGGCTACACCTTC,CASSLAREGGYTF
TRBV19,TRBD1,TRBJ2-5,TGTGCCAGTAGTGAGCCCAGGGGGGAGACCCAGTACTTC,CASSEPRGETQYF
TRBV6-5,.,TRBJ2-7,TGTGCCAGCAGTTACGGGGGAGATTACGAGCAGTACTTC,CASSYGGDYEQYF
TRBV6-4,TRBD2,TRBJ2-7,TGTGCCAGCGAGCTTTGGGTAGCGGGAGTGCAACAGTACTTC,CASELWVAGVQQYF
TRBV7-9,TRBD2,TRBJ2-2,TGTGCCAGCAGCCCACGGGGGGGGAACACCGGGGAGCTGTTTTTT,CASSPRGGNTGELFF
TRBV4-1,TRBD2,TRBJ2-7,TGCGCCAGCAGCCAAGTCGGCCTAGCGGCAGACCTCCTGTACGAGCAGTACTTC,CASSQVGLAADLLYEQYF
TRBV9,.,TRBJ1-6,TGTGCCAGCAGCGTAGACGGGGGACTAAATTCACCCCTCCACTTT,CASSVDGGLNSPLHF
TRBV29-1,.,TRBJ2-7,TGCAGCGTTGGGTCCTACGAGCAGTACTTC,CSVGSYEQYF
TRBV19,.,TRBJ2-1,TGTGCCAGTAGTATTATGGTGGTAGGGTCCTCCTACAATGAGCAGTTCTTC,CASSIMVVGSSYNEQFF
TRBV19,.,TRBJ1-2,TGTGCCAGTACAGGGACAAATCCGGGTGGCTACACCTTC,CASTGTNPGGYTF
TRBV7-3,.,TRBJ2-1,TGTGCCAGCAGCTTAAGCGCCTCAGGAAATGAGCAGTTCTTC,CASSLSASGNEQFF
TRBV6-1,TRBD2,TRBJ2-1,TGTGCCAGCAGTGCCCGCGGGAGTACCTACAATGAGCAGTTCTTC,CASSARGSTYNEQFF
TRBV29-1,.,TRBJ1-1,TGCAGCGTCCGAGGGGTGGACACTGAAGCTTTCTTT,CSVRGVDTEAFF
TRBV6-1,.,TRBJ2-3,TGTGCCTGCCGCGGGGGCCTGGCAGATACGCAGTATTTT,CACRGGLADTQYF